Listed here is a single TCR beta chain. What this receptor recognizes is not known. Base quality data are lacking; no much larger clone is found one base away. The label giving this sample's time point can be read as: about 28 days (+/-7) after the second vaccine dose. AZD1222 recipients with second doses at about 4 weeks or about 12 weeks were pooled, because spike-specific TCR depth and breadth did not differ between schedules. The vaccinee samples were drawn from two UK trials, COV001 and COV002, one of which was a single-blind randomized controlled phase 2/3 trial testing AZD1222 (ChAdOx1 nCoV-19) in healthy adults. For TCRbeta chain sequencing, PBMC samples from trial participants were taken at day 0 and at day 28 after the second dose. The sample originates from a study of T cell responses to AZD1222 COVID-19 vaccine (dated by TCRdb to the early 2020s). In the study overall: A total of approximately 230 trial participants underwent TCR sequencing, of whom about 210 received two doses of AZD1222 and 26 received two doses of the MenACWY control vaccine. Trial participants were enrolled by age into 18-55, 56-69 and 70-plus year subgroups, with 148, 28 and 57 TCR-sequenced participants respectively. Overall study outcomes, separate from this receptor: A significant rise in spike-specific TCR breadth and depth was observed after two AZD1222 doses relative to day 0 and relative to MenACWY recipients. Because no day 14 peak-response samples were available, repertoires were characterized only after the peak T cell response. The vaccine-associated CD4 TCRs covered the entire spike protein, and the dominant responses fell in regions 160-218 and 743-854. Conclusions about previously exposed vaccinees are limited because only six or seven AZD1222 recipients were SARS-CoV-2 seropositive at baseline. Epitopes outside the regions mutated in the B.1.351 and B.1.1.7 variants were reportedly recognized by nearly half of the unique spike-specific TCRs. Participants were mostly white British, with more females than males. The authors suggested clonal diversity may have been underestimated. The 56-69-year group was small, and its depth increase did not reach significance, likely because of low power.

The CDR3 regions of human TCRbeta chains were analyzed by immunosequencing. As for the original processing: TCRs in the repertoires were matched against a reference library of SARS-CoV-2-specific TCRs that had been generated with the MIRA antigen-specificity platform. Breadth was defined as the fraction of unique TCRs that were SARS-CoV-2-associated, and depth was defined as the fraction of total T cells that were SARS-CoV-2-associated. Using the MIRA data, each spike-specific TCR was mapped to the spike region that the TCR reacts to and placed in a CD4 or CD8 class. Log10-transformed breadth and depth values were compared by one-way ANOVA with Sidak's multiple comparisons tests. The source is immuneACCESS, and TCRdb retained only in-frame sequences with V and J called. Part of the clones is not carried over; for the studies checked, unresolved V genes explain less than half of this, and the remainder is unexplained. Clone size and V and J calls were adopted from that table, with D and trimming inferred from the DNA. The sample table contains under 150,000 clones; only one count was recorded for under 95% of them. The ten largest clones add up to less than 2% of the sample.

The CDR3 holds 13 amino acids from the cysteine to the phenylalanine. Of all the DNA, just the CDR3 is kept, 39 bases in frame from base 1. The junction carries 10 bases between V and J, which are trimmed by 6 bases and 1 base respectively. CDR1 SGHVS and CDR2 FQNEAQ were looked up in the germline V gene. The rearrangement combines TRBV7-8 with TRBJ2-7, with the D gene not confidently named. The material sequenced was peripheral blood, taken 28 days after the second AZD1222 dose. This TCR was sampled from an adult who received the AZD1222 COVID-19 vaccine. The bases are TGTGCCAGCAGTTTGGCTGTTTCCTACGAGCAGTACTTC. Translated, this gives CASSLAVSYEQYF.